This T cell receptor (beta chain) was sequenced in a study of blood T cell repertoires in COVID-19 (dated by TCRdb to about 2020). Background on the whole study: Samples from collaborators originated in the United States, Italy and Spain and spanned both the acute and convalescent phases of COVID-19. Deeply sampled blood TCRbeta repertoires from subjects exposed to, actively infected with, or recovered from COVID-19 were included in the dataset. The prospective study material was composed of cDNA or gDNA derived from T cells, B-cell-depleted T cells, or PBMCs. Where available, HLA class I and class II types were taken from metadata supplied by the sample provider and were not determined by assay-based typing. A de-identified subject ID, COVID-19 status, age in years and sex were almost always included in the sample metadata. The repertoires were made available in a free public database intended to serve as a resource for research on the immune response to SARS-CoV-2. The samples were drawn from the first 160 participants of the ongoing ImmuneRACE study and from some 1,300 subjects provided by 6 global collaborators.

According to the germline V gene, CDR1 reads SGHDN and CDR2 reads FVKESK. Including cysteine and phenylalanine, the CDR3 has 16 amino acids. Only the CDR3 DNA is retained, 48 bases long and in frame from the first base. From V the trimming removes 7 bases and from J it removes 3 bases, while the gene matches leave 10 bases of the junction unaccounted for. A word on this clone: The antigen it recognizes is unknown. No base quality values were provided; no much bigger clone lies one nucleotide off.

TCRbeta CDR3 regions were amplified from genomic DNA by means of the immunoSEQ Assay, a bias-controlled multiplex PCR. Per the authors' processing: Within the assay, amplification of reference gene primers was used to estimate how many nucleated cells each sample contained. To quantify the absolute abundance of each unique TCRbeta CDR3 rearrangement, sequence reads were collapsed and filtered. For each sample, productive Simpson clonality was calculated as the square root of Simpson's diversity index over productive rearrangements. Not all clones reach the TCRdb copy of this immuneACCESS table, which keeps in-frame sequences only. Checked studies attribute under half of the gap to unresolved V genes and leave the rest unexplained. V and J calls and clone size are as listed in that table; D and trimming were resolved from the DNA. Across this sample there are roughly 270,000 clones, with 85% seen only once. The ten most abundant clones make up 2.5% to 3% of the sample.

Participants in the prospective study were aged about 18 to 95 years, lived in under 30 United States geographic areas, and enrolled through a virtual design. In the prospective study, participants were assigned to cohorts based on the clinical history participants reported in a screening survey and a study questionnaire. For ImmuneRACE Cohort 3, a participant was defined as recovered based on two consecutive negative NP/OP PCR tests, clearance by a healthcare professional, or resolution of symptoms. In the prospective study, whole blood, serum and a nasopharyngeal or oropharyngeal swab were collected from each participant by mobile phlebotomists. Participants in the prospective study had the option to provide additional blood draws and questionnaires over a roughly 2-month period. Prospective study blood samples were shipped either frozen or at room temperature before DNA extraction. Results and caveats for the whole study, not just this receptor: How much clinical and demographic metadata was included differed by source and by participant, and the metadata was provided uncurated.

The source material was PBMCs or T cells enriched from blood (not recorded which). The clonotype comes from a woman aged 45-60 years who had recovered from COVID-19. In this chain, TRBV14 is recombined with TRBJ1-5; 9 of the junction bases match TRBD1. The sequence in DNA is TGTGCCAGCACCCCACCGGACAGGGGAGTCAATCAGCCCCAGCATTTT. It is translated as CASTPPDRGVNQPQHF. The CDR3 plus the reference TRBV14 and TRBJ1-5 genes for the other parts give the full variable domain: EAGVTQFPSHSVIEKGQTVTLRCDPISGHDNLYWYRRVMGKEIKFLLHFVKESKQDESGMPNNRFLAERTGGTYSTLKVQPAELEDSGVYFCASTPPDRGVNQPQHFGDGTRLSIL.